These T cell receptor beta chains were read from a single sample in a study of blood T cell repertoires in COVID-19. TCRdb keeps only in-frame clones here, not all; method: immunoSEQ multiplex PCR. The table has 200,000 to 250,000 clones, around 90% seen once. Sequencing used PBMCs or T cells enriched from blood (not recorded which). The receptors come from a woman between 50 and 59 years old who had recovered from COVID-19. The CDR3 runs from the conserved cysteine through the conserved F or W. A D gene is named only where the DNA matches it firmly. A row's size may be missing; if present it is once, few, many or a size class.

CDR3 DNA	CDR3 protein	V gene	D gene	J gene	clone size
TGCGCCAGCAGCTTGGCAGGGACAGGGGCTGGAAACACCATATATTTT	CASSLAGTGAGNTIYF	TRBV5-1	TRBD1	TRBJ1-3	-
TGTGCCAGCACGAGACTAGCAGCCACCGGGGAGCTGTTTTTT	CASTRLAATGELFF	TRBV2	TRBD2	TRBJ2-2	-
TGTGCCATCAGCGCGGACAGGTATAATTCACCCCTCCACTTT	CAISADRYNSPLHF	TRBV10-3	TRBD1	TRBJ1-6	-
TGTGCCAGCAACTTAAGGACTATGGGCACCGGGGAGCTGTTTTTT	CASNLRTMGTGELFF	TRBV3-1/TRBV3-2	-	TRBJ2-2	-
TGCGCCAGCAGCTACGGGACAGGGTTGGCCGGGGAGCTGTTTTTT	CASSYGTGLAGELFF	TRBV4-1	TRBD1	TRBJ2-2	-
TGTGCCACCAGTGGTCGGGATTCACCCCTCCACTTT	CATSGRDSPLHF	TRBV24-1	-	TRBJ1-6	once
TGTGCCAGCAGCTCGACAGGGGGCTTCGGGGAGCTGTTTTTT	CASSSTGGFGELFF	TRBV7-2	TRBD1	TRBJ2-2	-
TGCGCCAGCAGCCAGGAAACAGGGCGTAATCAGCCCCAGCATTTT	CASSQETGRNQPQHF	TRBV4-1	-	TRBJ1-5	-
TGTGCCAGCAGCCATGCCGAGATAGCGGATACCGGGGAGCTGTTTTTT	CASSHAEIADTGELFF	TRBV3-1/TRBV3-2	-	TRBJ2-2	-
TGTGCCAGCCGGACAGGCTACTATGGCTACACCTTC	CASRTGYYGYTF	TRBV25-1	TRBD1	TRBJ1-2	-
TGCGCCAGCAGCTTGGAAGGAGGCCGAAACAATGAGCAGTTCTTC	CASSLEGGRNNEQFF	TRBV5-1	-	TRBJ2-1	-
TGTGCCAGCAGTTATAACAGGGACCAGCCCCAGCATTTT	CASSYNRDQPQHF	TRBV27	-	TRBJ1-5	-
TGTGCCAGCAGGGAAGGGCGGAACTCTGGAAACACCATATATTTT	CASREGRNSGNTIYF	TRBV2	-	TRBJ1-3	-
TGTGCCAGCAGCGCCCCTGGGGCACCCCATGAGCAGTTCTTC	CASSAPGAPHEQFF	TRBV7-9	-	TRBJ2-1	-
TGCGCCAGCACCTACCGGGACATCTACACCGGGGAGCTGTTTTTT	CASTYRDIYTGELFF	TRBV5-1	-	TRBJ2-2	-
TGTGCCAGCGGTGAAACTAGCGGGAGTTTAAACGGGGAGCTGTTTTTT	CASGETSGSLNGELFF	TRBV2	TRBD2	TRBJ2-2	-